This T cell receptor beta chain was recorded in a study of technical replicates of blood from several donors. J was trimmed by 3 bases and V by 5 bases; bases with no gene match: 5. Germline CDR1 is SGHVS and CDR2 is FQNEAQ. The CDR3 totals 15 residues. Some clones are missing from TCRdb's copy, which holds only in-frame ones; the method was immunoSEQ multiplex PCR. The data contain roughly 68,000 clones, 85% to 95% of them singletons. The V and J genes are TRBV7-8 and TRBJ2-2; 8 nucleotides align to TRBD2. The receptor comes from a human donor in good health. What was sequenced was T cells isolated from PBMCs. Written as DNA, the CDR3 is TGTGCCAGCAGCCCCAATAGCGGGGACACCGGGGAGCTGTTTTTT. Translated, it gives CASSPNSGDTGELFF.